This entry concerns a single TCR beta chain. The antigen it recognizes is unknown. Base qualities are not provided; no much larger clone lies one nucleotide away. TCRbeta CDR3 regions were amplified from genomic DNA by means of the immunoSEQ Assay, a bias-controlled multiplex PCR. The published analysis was carried out like this. The number of nucleated cells in each sample was estimated by amplification of reference gene primers within the assay. To quantify the absolute abundance of each unique TCRbeta CDR3 rearrangement, sequence reads were collapsed and filtered. For each sample, productive Simpson clonality was calculated as the square root of Simpson's diversity index over productive rearrangements. TCRdb mirrors the immuneACCESS table, restricted to in-frame sequences. Some clones are absent from its copies; in checked studies, under half trace to an unresolved V gene, and the reason for the others is unknown. That table gives V, J and clone size, and the DNA gave D and trimming. Within this sample are some 530,000 clones, with approximately 91% of them counted one time only. Of the sample, roughly 8.5% falls within the top ten clones.

In the prospective study, participants were roughly 18 to 90 years old, resided in about 25 geographic areas of the United States, and were enrolled through a virtual design. To assign participants to cohorts, the prospective study relied on clinical history that participants themselves reported in a screening survey and a study questionnaire. ImmuneRACE Cohort 3 recovered participants were defined by two consecutive negative NP/OP PCR tests, healthcare professional clearance, or symptom resolution. In the prospective study, whole blood, serum and a nasopharyngeal or oropharyngeal swab were collected from each participant by mobile phlebotomists. Participants in the prospective study had the option to provide additional blood draws and questionnaires over an approximately 2-month period. Blood samples from the prospective study were shipped frozen or at room temperature prior to DNA extraction.

The sample originates from a study of blood T cell repertoires in COVID-19 (dated by TCRdb to the early 2020s). With respect to the entire study: Samples from collaborators originated in the United States, Italy and Spain and spanned both the acute and convalescent phases of COVID-19. Samples came from the ongoing ImmuneRACE study (first 160 participants) plus 1,254 subjects from 6 global collaborators. Nearly every sample came with metadata listing a de-identified subject ID, COVID-19 status, age in years and sex. The material from the prospective study consisted of cDNA or gDNA derived from T cells, B-cell-depleted T cells, or PBMCs. The repertoires were released in a freely available public database intended as a resource for research on the immune response to SARS-CoV-2. Deeply sampled blood TCRbeta repertoires from subjects exposed to, actively infected with, or recovered from COVID-19 were included in the dataset. Where HLA class I and class II types were available, the types were taken from metadata supplied by the sample provider, not from assay-based typing.

General study outcomes and caveats: The amount of clinical and demographic metadata varied by source and participant and was provided uncurated.

Trimming takes 2 bases off V and 7 bases off J; junction bases not matched to a gene: 5. The CDR3 has 15 amino acids, counting the end cysteine and phenylalanine. Here the CDR3 DNA is all that survives: 45 bases in frame from base 1. From the germline V gene, CDR1 is SNHLY and CDR2 is FYNNEI. The sequence is built from TRBV2 and TRBJ1-5; TRBD1 agrees with 10 junctional bases. The sequenced material came from PBMCs or T cells enriched from blood (not recorded which). This sequence originates from a woman aged 60-70 years who had recovered from COVID-19. The nucleotide sequence reads TGTGCCAGCAGTGAACCGGGACAGGGGTCGCAGCCCCAGCATTTT. Its amino acids are CASSEPGQGSQPQHF.